The following is a TCR beta chain sequence with its context. The sample is drawn from a study of T-cell reconstitution after alpha-beta-depleted transplantation in children. This CDR3 contains 15 residues. Germline CDR1 is DFQATT and CDR2 is SNEGSKA (reference sequence). The V and J ends lost 6 bases and 2 bases, in that order; junction bases with no gene match: 8. Preparation of the TCRbeta library involved a method that used unique molecular identifiers. A single record per CDR3 protein comes from TCRdb applying MiXCR to the PCR reads. The data contain almost 400,000 distinct CDR3 sequences, just over 20% of them singletons.

The TCR originated in a human donor who donated a stem cell graft to a child with acute myeloid leukemia. Sequencing was performed on PBMCs from the stem cell graft donor, taken from the stem cell graft. J is TRBJ2-1 and V is TRBV20-1, with 9 bases identical to TRBD1. The CDR3 DNA sequence: TGCAGTGCCCCGCGCGACAGGGGGGCCTACAATGAGCAGTTCTTC. Translated, it gives CSAPRDRGAYNEQFF.